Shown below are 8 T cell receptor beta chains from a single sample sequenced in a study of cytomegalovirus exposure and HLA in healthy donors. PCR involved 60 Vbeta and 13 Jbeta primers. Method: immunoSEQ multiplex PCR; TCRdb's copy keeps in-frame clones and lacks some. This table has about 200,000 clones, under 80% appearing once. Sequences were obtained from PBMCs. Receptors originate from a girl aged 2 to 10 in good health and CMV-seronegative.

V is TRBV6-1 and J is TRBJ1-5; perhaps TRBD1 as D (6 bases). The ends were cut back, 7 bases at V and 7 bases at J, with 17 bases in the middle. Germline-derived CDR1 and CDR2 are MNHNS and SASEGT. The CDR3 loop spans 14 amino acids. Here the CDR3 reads CASTSNGDIQPQHF. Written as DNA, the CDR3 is TGTGCCAGCACCTCTAACGGGGACATCCAGCCCCAGCATTTT.

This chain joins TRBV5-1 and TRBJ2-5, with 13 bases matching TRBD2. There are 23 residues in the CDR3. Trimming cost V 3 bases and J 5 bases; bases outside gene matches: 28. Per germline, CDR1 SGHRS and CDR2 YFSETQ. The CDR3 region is CASSSTGENLPGLAGLPEETQYF. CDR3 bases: TGCGCCAGCAGCTCAACCGGGGAAAACCTACCGGGACTAGCGGGACTACCGGAGGAGACCCAGTACTTC.

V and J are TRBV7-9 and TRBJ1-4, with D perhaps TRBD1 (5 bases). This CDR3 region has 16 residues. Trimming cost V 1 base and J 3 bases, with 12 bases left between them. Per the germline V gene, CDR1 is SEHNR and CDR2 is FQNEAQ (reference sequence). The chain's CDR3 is CASSLGHRLSNEKLFF. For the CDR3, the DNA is TGTGCCAGCAGCTTAGGGCACAGGTTGTCTAATGAAAAACTGTTTTTT.

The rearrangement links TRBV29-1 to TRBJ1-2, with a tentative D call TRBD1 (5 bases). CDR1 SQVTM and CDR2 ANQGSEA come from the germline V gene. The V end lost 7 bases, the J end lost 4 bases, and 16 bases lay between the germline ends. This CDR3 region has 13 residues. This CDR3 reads CSAEGRAGYGYTF. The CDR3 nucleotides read TGCAGCGCGGAGGGACGGGCTGGCTATGGCTACACCTTC.

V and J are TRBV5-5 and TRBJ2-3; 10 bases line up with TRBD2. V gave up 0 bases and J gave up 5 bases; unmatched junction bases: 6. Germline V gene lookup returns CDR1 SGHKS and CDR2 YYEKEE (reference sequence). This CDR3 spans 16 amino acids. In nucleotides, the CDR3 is TGTGCCAGCAGCTTGGCCAGCGGGGGGGCGGGAGATACGCAGTATTTT. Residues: CASSLASGGAGDTQYF.

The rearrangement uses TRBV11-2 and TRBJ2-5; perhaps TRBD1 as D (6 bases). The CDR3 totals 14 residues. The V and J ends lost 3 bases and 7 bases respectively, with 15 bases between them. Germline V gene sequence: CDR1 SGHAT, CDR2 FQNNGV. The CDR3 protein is CASSLTGAVGTQYF. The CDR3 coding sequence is TGTGCCAGCAGCTTGACAGGCGCCGTGGGGACCCAGTACTTC.

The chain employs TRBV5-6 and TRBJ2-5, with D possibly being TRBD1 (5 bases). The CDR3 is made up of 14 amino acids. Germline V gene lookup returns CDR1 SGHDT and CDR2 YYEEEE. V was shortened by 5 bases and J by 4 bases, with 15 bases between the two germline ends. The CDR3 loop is CASRRQLPGETQYF. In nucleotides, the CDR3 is TGTGCCAGCAGAAGACAGCTCCCGGGAGAGACCCAGTACTTC.

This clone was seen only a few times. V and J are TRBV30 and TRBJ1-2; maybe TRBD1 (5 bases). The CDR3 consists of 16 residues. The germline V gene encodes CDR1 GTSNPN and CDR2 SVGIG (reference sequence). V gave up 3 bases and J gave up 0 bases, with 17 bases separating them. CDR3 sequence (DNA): TGTGCCTGGAGCCTCATAATCGGGGGTTCTAACTATGGCTACACCTTC. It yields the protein CAWSLIIGGSNYGYTF.